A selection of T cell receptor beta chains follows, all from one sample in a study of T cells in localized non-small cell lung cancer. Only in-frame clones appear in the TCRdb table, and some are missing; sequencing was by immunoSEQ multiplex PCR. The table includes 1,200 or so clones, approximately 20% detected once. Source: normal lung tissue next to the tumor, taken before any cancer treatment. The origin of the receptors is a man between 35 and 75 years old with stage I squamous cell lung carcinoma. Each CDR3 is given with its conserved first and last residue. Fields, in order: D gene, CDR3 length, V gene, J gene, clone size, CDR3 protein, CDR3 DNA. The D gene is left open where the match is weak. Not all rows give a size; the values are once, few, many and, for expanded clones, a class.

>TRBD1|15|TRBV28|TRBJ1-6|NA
CASRTGGIYNSPLHF
TGTGCCAGCAGAACAGGGGGTATTTATAATTCACCCCTCCACTTT
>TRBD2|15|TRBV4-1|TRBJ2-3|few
CASSPRLAGGYTQYF
TGCGCCAGCAGCCCACGACTAGCGGGGGGGTATACGCAGTATTTT
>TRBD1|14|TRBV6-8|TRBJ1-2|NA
CASSYSTGGYGYTF
TGTGCCAGCAGTTACTCGACAGGGGGATATGGCTACACCTTC
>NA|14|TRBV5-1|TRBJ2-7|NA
CASSLQIQGGEQYF
TGCGCCAGCAGCTTGCAGATACAGGGTGGGGAGCAGTACTTC
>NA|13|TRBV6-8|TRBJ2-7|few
CASSLVQGYEQYF
TGTGCCAGCAGTCTAGTACAGGGTTACGAGCAGTACTTC
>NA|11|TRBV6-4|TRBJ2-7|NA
CASSATYEQYF
TGTGCCAGCAGTGCCACCTACGAGCAGTACTTC
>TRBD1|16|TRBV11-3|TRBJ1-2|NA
CASSFYSTGGDYGYTF
TGTGCCAGCAGCTTTTACTCGACAGGGGGGGACTATGGCTACACCTTC
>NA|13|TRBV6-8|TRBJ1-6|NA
CASTLHPNSPLHF
TGTGCCAGCACCCTTCATCCCAATTCACCCCTCCACTTT
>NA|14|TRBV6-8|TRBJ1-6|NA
CASYRSSYNSPLHF
TGTGCCAGCTACCGGAGCTCCTATAATTCACCCCTCCACTTT
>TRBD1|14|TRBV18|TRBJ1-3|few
CASSPMDRGNTIYF
TGTGCCAGCTCCCCGATGGACAGGGGAAACACCATATATTTT
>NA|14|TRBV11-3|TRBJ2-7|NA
CASSLGRASYEQYF
TGTGCCAGCAGCTTAGGCAGGGCGAGCTACGAGCAGTACTTC
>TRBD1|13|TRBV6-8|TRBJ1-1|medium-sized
CAVWTGRPFEAFF
TGTGCCGTATGGACAGGGCGGCCCTTTGAGGCTTTCTTT
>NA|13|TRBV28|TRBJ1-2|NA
CASSLQGLSGYTF
TGTGCCAGCAGTTTACAGGGGCTGAGTGGCTACACCTTC
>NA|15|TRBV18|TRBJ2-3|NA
CASSPDYLSTDTQYF
TGTGCCAGCTCACCGGACTATCTGAGCACAGATACGCAGTATTTT
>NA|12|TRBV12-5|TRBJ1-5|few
CASLGAVQPQHF
TGTGCCAGCCTCGGGGCGGTCCAGCCCCAGCATTTT
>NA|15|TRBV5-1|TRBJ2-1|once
CASSGGGAGYNEQFF
TGCGCCAGCAGCGGGGGTGGGGCGGGCTACAATGAGCAGTTCTTC
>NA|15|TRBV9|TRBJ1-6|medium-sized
CASRRDVGGGSPLHF
TGTGCCAGCAGGCGGGACGTTGGAGGGGGTTCACCCCTCCACTTT
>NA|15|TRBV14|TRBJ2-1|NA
CASSQVGLAINEQFF
TGTGCCAGCAGCCAAGTTGGCCTAGCGATCAATGAGCAGTTCTTC
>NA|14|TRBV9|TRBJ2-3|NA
CASSVEGSTDTQYF
TGTGCCAGCAGCGTAGAGGGTAGCACAGATACGCAGTATTTT
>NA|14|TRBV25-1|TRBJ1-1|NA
CASSDGGVDTEAFF
TGTGCCAGCAGTGACGGGGGGGTCGACACTGAAGCTTTCTTT
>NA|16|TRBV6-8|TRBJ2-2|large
CASSSVWGVHTGELFF
TGTGCCAGCAGTTCCGTTTGGGGGGTGCACACCGGGGAGCTGTTTTTT
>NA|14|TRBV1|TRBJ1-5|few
CASSQGRTGEPQHF
TGCGCCAGCAGCCAAGGCCGGACAGGGGAGCCCCAGCATTTT
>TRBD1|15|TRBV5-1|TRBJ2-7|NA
CASSLGWDRGSEQYF
TGCGCCAGCAGCTTGGGCTGGGACAGGGGGAGCGAGCAGTACTTC
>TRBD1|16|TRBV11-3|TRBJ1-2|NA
CASSLLGQGASYGYTF
TGTGCCAGCAGCCTCCTGGGGCAGGGGGCCTCCTATGGCTACACCTTC
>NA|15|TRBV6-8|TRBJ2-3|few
CAIRVQGEPTDTQYF
TGTGCCATCAGAGTACAGGGAGAACCCACAGATACGCAGTATTTT
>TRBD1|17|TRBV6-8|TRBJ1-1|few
CASFDDRGGLRNTEAFF
TGTGCCAGCTTTGATGACAGGGGCGGATTGAGGAACACTGAAGCTTTCTTT
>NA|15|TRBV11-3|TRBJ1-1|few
CASSLGPPGGTEAFF
TGTGCCAGCAGCTTAGGGCCACCGGGGGGCACTGAAGCTTTCTTT
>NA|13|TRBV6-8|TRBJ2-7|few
CASKGTETYEQYF
TGTGCCAGCAAAGGGACCGAGACCTACGAGCAGTACTTC
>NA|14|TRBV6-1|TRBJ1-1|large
CASSEALPNTEAFF
TGTGCCAGCAGTGAAGCGCTTCCTAACACTGAAGCTTTCTTT
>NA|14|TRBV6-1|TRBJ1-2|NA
CASSEGQQLYGYTF
TGTGCCAGCAGTGAAGGCCAGCAACTCTATGGCTACACCTTC
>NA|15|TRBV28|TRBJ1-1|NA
CASSRRETGNTEAFF
TGTGCCAGCAGCCGCAGAGAGACAGGAAACACTGAAGCTTTCTTT
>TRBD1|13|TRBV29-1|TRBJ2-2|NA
CSAFRGRSGELFF
TGCAGCGCCTTCAGGGGGCGCTCCGGGGAGCTGTTTTTT
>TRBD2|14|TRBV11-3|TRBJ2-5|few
CASSLASGGETQYF
TGTGCCAGCAGCCTTGCTAGCGGGGGAGAGACCCAGTACTTC
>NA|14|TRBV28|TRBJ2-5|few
CASSFRATQETQYF
TGTGCCAGCAGTTTTAGGGCAACTCAAGAGACCCAGTACTTC
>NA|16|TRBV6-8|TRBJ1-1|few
CASSYWGQVLRSEAFF
TGTGCCAGCAGTTACTGGGGGCAGGTCCTGAGGAGTGAAGCTTTCTTT
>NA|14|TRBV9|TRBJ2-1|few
CASSARTALHEQFF
TGTGCCAGCAGCGCACGGACAGCTCTTCATGAGCAGTTCTTC
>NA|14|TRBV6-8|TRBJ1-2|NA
CASSASLGVHGYTF
TGTGCCAGCAGCGCGTCCCTCGGGGTTCATGGCTACACCTTC
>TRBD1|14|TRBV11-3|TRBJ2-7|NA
CASRGGQDPWEQYF
TGTGCCAGCAGAGGGGGACAGGACCCCTGGGAGCAGTACTTC
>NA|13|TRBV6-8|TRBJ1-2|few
CASAPGSGYGYTF
TGTGCCAGCGCTCCAGGGTCAGGCTATGGCTACACCTTC
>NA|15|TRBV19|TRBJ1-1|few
CASRAGRGANTEAFF
TGTGCCAGTAGGGCCGGCCGAGGGGCCAACACTGAAGCTTTCTTT
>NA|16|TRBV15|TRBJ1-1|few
CATSRGGEGWNTEAFF
TGTGCCACCAGCAGAGGTGGGGAGGGGTGGAACACTGAAGCTTTCTTT
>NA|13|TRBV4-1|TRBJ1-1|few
CASSQGGRPEAFF
TGCGCCAGCAGCCAAGGGGGCCGGCCCGAAGCTTTCTTT
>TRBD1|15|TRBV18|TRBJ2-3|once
CASSPRGGEGDTQYF
TGTGCCAGCTCACCACGAGGGGGCGAAGGGGATACGCAGTATTTT
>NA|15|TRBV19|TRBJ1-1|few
CASSSRRGADTEAFF
TGTGCCAGTAGTTCCCGGAGAGGGGCCGACACTGAAGCTTTCTTT
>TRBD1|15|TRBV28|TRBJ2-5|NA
CASSRLGQGGETQYF
TGTGCCAGCAGCCGGCTGGGACAGGGCGGCGAGACCCAGTACTTC
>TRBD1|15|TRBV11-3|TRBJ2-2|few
CASSLRQGTAGELFF
TGTGCCAGCAGCTTAAGACAGGGCACGGCCGGGGAGCTGTTTTTT
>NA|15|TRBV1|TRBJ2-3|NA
CASSQGGATTDTQYF
TGCGCCAGCAGCCAAGGAGGGGCGACCACAGATACGCAGTATTTT
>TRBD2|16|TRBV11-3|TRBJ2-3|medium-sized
CASSLELAGGRDTQYF
TGTGCCAGCAGCTTGGAACTAGCGGGGGGGCGAGATACGCAGTATTTT
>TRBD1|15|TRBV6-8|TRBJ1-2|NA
CASSSQGQGSYGYTF
TGTGCCAGCAGTTCTCAGGGACAGGGCTCCTATGGCTACACCTTC
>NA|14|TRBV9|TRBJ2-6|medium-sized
CASITTPGANVLTF
TGTGCCAGCATTACCACGCCTGGGGCCAACGTCCTGACTTTC
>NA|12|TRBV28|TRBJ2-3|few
CASSLLDDTQYF
TGTGCCAGCAGCCTACTGGACGATACGCAGTATTTT
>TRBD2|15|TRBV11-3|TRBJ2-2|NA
CASSPGGGNTGELFF
TGTGCCAGCAGCCCCGGGGGGGGGAACACCGGGGAGCTGTTTTTT
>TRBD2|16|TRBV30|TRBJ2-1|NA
CAWSVRLAGLYNEQFF
TGTGCCTGGAGTGTACGACTAGCGGGCTTATACAATGAGCAGTTCTTC
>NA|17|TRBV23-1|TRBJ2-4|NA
CASTKTRGAPAKNIQYF
TGCGCCAGCACCAAAACCCGGGGAGCACCCGCCAAAAACATTCAGTACTTC
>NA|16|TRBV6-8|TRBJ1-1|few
CASRLRGPTMNTEAFF
TGTGCCAGCAGGCTCCGGGGGCCGACTATGAACACTGAAGCTTTCTTT
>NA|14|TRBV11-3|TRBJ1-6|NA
CASSLGTVNSPLHF
TGTGCCAGCAGCTTAGGGACAGTTAATTCACCCCTCCACTTT
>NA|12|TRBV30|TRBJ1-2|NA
CAWSKGDYGYTF
TGTGCCTGGAGTAAGGGTGACTATGGCTACACCTTC
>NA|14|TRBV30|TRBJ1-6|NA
CASSWDTLNSPLHF
TGTGCCTCCTCCTGGGACACCTTAAATTCACCCCTCCACTTT
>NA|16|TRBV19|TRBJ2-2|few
CASSNRDATNTGELFF
TGTGCCAGTAGTAACCGGGACGCAACGAACACCGGGGAGCTGTTTTTT
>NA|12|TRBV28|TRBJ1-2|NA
CASGDQFYGYTF
TGTGCCAGCGGGGACCAGTTCTATGGCTACACCTTC